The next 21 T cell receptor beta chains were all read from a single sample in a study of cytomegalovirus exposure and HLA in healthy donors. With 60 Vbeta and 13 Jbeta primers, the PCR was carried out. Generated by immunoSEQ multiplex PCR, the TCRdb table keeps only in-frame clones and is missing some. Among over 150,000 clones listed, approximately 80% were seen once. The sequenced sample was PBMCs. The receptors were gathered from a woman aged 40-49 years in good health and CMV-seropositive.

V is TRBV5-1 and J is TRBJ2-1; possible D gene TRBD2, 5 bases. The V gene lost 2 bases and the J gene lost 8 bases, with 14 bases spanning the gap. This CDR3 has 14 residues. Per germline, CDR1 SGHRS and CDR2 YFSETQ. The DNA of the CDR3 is TGCGCCAGCAGCTTAGACTCCCCGGGGTATGAGCAGTTCTTC. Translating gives CASSLDSPGYEQFF.

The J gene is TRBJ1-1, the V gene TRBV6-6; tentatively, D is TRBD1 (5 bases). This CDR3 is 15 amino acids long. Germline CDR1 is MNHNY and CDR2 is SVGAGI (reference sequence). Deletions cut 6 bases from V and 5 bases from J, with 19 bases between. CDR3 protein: CASRKSYGGGTEAFF. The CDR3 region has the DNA TGTGCCAGCAGGAAATCCTACGGGGGAGGGACTGAAGCTTTCTTT.

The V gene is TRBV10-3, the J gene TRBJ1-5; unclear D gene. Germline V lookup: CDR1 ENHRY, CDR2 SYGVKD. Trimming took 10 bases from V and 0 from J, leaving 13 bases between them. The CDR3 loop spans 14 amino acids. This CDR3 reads CATRGGNSNQPQHF. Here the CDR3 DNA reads TGTGCCACCCGGGGAGGGAATAGCAATCAGCCCCAGCATTTT.

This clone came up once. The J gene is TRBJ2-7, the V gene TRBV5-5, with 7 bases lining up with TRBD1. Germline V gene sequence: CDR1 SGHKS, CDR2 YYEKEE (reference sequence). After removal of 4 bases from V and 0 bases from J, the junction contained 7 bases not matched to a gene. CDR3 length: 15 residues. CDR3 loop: CASSRTGSSSYEQYF. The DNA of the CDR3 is TGTGCCAGCAGCCGGACAGGCTCAAGCTCCTACGAGCAGTACTTC.

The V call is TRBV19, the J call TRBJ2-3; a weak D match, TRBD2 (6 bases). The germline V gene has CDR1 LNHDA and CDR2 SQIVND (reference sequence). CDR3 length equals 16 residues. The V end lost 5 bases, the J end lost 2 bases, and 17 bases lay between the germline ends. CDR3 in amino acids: CASSPRHAGNTDTQYF. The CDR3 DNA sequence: TGTGCCAGTAGTCCAAGGCACGCGGGAAACACAGATACGCAGTATTTT.

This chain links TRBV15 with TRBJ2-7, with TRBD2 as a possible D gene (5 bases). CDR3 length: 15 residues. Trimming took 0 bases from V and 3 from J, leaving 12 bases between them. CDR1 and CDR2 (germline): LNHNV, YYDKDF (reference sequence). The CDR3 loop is CATSRDRSGVYEQYF. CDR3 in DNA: TGTGCCACCAGCAGAGATCGGTCCGGGGTCTACGAGCAGTACTTC.

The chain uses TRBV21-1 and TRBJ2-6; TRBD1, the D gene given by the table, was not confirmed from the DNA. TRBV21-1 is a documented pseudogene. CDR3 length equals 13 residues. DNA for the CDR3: TGTGCCAGCCCAAACTCTGGGGCCAACGTCCTGACTTTC. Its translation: CASPNSGANVLTF.

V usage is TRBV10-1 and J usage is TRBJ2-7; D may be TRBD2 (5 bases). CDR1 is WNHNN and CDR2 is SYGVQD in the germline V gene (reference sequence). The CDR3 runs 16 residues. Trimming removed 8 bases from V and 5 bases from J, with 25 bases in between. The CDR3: CASPSVGRERRHEQYF. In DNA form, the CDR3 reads TGCGCCAGCCCGAGCGTAGGTAGGGAGAGGAGGCACGAGCAGTACTTC.

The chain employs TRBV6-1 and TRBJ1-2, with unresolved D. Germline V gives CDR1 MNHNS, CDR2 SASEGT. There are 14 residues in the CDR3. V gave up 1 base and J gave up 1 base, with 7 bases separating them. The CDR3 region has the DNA TGTGCCAGCAGTGAAGGAACTGGTAACTATGGCTACACCTTC. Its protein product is CASSEGTGNYGYTF.

In nucleotides, the CDR3 is TGTGCCAGTAGTATTCGGGACTCTTCCCCCTACGAGCAGTACTTC. As protein: CASSIRDSSPYEQYF. This sequence joins TRBV19 and TRBJ2-7; D perhaps matches TRBD2 (6 bases). The germline gives CDR1 LNHDA, CDR2 SQIVND (reference sequence). The CDR3 sequence is 15 residues long. Deletions cut 3 bases from V and 2 bases from J, with 14 bases between. Full variable domain (remainder filled in from reference TRBV19 and TRBJ2-7): DGGITQSPKYLFRKEGQNVTLSCEQNLNHDAMYWYRQDPGQGLRLIYYSQIVNDFQKGDIAEGYSVSREKKESFPLTVTSAQKNPTAFYLCASSIRDSSPYEQYFGPGTRLTVT.

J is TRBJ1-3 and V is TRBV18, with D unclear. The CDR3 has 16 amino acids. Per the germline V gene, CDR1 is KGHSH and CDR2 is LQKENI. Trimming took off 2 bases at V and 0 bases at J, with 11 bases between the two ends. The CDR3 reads CASSPASGSSGNTIYF. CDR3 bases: TGTGCCAGCTCACCAGCTAGCGGGTCCTCTGGAAACACCATATATTTT.

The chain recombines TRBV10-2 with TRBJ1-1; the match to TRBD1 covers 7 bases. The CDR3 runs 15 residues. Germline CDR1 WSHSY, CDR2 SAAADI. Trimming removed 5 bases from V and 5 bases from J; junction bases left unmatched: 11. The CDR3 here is CASSRLQGLGTEAFF. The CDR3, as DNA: TGCGCCAGCAGTCGATTACAGGGGTTGGGGACTGAAGCTTTCTTT.

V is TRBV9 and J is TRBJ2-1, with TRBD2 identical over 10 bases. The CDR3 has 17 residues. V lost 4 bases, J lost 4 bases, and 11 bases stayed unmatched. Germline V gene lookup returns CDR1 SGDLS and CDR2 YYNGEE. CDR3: CASSPSQPGLAYNEQFF. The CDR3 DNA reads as TGTGCCAGCAGCCCCTCACAACCGGGACTAGCGTACAATGAGCAGTTCTTC.

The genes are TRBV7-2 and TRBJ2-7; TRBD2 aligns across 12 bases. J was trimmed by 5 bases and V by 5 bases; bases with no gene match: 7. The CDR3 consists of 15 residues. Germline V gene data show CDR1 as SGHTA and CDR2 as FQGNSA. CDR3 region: CASSQDRTSGNEQYF. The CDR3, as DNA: TGTGCCAGCAGCCAGGATAGGACTAGCGGGAACGAGCAGTACTTC. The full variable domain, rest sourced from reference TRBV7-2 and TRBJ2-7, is GAGVSQSPSNKVTEKGKDVELRCDPISGHTALYWYRQSLGQGLEFLIYFQGNSAPDKSGLPSDRFSAERTGGSVSTLTIQRTQQEDSAVYLCASSQDRTSGNEQYFGPGTRLTVT.

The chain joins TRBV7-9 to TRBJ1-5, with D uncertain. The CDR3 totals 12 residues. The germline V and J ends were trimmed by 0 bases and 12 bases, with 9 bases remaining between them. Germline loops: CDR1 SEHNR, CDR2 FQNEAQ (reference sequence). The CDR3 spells CASSLATSHQHF. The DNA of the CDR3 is TGTGCCAGCAGCTTAGCAACTAGTCACCAGCATTTT.

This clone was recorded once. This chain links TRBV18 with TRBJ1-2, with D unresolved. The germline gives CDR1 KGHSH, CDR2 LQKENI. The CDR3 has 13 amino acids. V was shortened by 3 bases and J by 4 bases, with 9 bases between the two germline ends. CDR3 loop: CASSPKELYGYTF. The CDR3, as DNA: TGTGCCAGCTCACCTAAGGAGCTCTATGGCTACACCTTC.

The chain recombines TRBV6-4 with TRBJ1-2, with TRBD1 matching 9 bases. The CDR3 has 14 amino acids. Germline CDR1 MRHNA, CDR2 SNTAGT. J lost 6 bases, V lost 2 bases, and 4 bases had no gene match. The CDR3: CASSDDGQGNGYTF. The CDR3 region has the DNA TGTGCCAGCAGTGACGATGGACAGGGGAATGGCTACACCTTC.

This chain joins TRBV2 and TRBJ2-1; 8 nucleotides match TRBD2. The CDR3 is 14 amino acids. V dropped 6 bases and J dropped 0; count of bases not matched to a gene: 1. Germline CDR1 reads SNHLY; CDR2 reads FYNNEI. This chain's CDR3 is CASRSGSSYNEQFF. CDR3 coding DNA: TGTGCCAGCAGAAGCGGGAGCTCCTACAATGAGCAGTTCTTC.

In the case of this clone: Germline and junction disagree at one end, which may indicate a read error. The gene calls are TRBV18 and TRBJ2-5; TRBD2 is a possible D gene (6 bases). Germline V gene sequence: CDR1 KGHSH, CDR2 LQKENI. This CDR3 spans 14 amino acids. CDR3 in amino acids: CASSPRLEQEAQYF. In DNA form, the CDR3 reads TGTGCCAGCTCACCGCGACTAGAACAAGAGGCCCAGTACTTC.

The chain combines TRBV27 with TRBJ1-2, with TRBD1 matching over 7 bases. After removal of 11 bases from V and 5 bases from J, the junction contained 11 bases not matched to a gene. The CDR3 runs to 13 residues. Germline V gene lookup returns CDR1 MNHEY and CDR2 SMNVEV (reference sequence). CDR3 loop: CASSGTENYGYTF. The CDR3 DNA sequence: TGTGCCTCCTCCGGGACAGAGAATTATGGCTACACCTTC.

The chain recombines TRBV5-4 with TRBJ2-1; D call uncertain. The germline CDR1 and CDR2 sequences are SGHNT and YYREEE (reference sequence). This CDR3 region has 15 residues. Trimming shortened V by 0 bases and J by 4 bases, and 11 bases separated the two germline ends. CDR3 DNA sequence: TGTGCCAGCAGCTTGGTTGGGCCAAGTTACAATGAGCAGTTCTTC. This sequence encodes CASSLVGPSYNEQFF.